This T cell receptor beta chain was obtained from a study of blood T cell repertoires in COVID-19. Turning to the study itself: Donors in the United States, Italy and Spain gave samples during acute or convalescent COVID-19. The analysed material was cDNA or gDNA that came from T cells, B-cell-depleted T cells, or PBMCs.

Original processing notes: Nucleated cell counts were estimated from reference gene primer amplification. Data came from immunoSEQ multiplex PCR; TCRdb stores just in-frame clones and leaves some out. From that table come the V and J calls and clone size; the DNA was used to work out D and trimming. The sample has about 250,000 clones, 80% to 85% seen once. The V segment lost 1 base and the J segment 5 bases; nucleotides outside the gene matches: 5. The CDR3 spans 15 residues. Germline V lookup: CDR1 SGHTA, CDR2 FQGNSA. This clonotype originated in a man aged 50 or older who had recovered from COVID-19. The specimen sequenced was PBMCs or T cells enriched from blood (not recorded which). The chain joins TRBV7-2 to TRBJ2-3, with 8 bases identical to TRBD2. CDR3 in DNA: TGTGCCAGCAGCTTAGAGGGGCGGGAGGTAGATACGCAGTATTTT. It is translated as CASSLEGREVDTQYF.